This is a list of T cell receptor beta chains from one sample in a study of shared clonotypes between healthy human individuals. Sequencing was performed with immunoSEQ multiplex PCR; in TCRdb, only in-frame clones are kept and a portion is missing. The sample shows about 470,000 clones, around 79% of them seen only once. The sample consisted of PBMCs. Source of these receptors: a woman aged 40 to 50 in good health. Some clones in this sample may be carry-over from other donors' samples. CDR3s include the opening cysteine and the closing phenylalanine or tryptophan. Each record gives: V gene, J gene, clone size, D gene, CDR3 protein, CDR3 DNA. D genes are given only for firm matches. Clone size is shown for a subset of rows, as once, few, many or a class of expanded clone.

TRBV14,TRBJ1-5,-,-,CASSVRGSNQPQHF,TGTGCCAGCAGCGTAAGGGGTAGCAATCAGCCCCAGCATTTT
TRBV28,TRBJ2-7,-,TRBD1,CASSPPDRLLYEQYF,TGTGCCAGCAGTCCCCCGGACAGGTTGCTCTACGAGCAGTACTTC
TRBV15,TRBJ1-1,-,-,CATSRDYTDTEAFF,TGTGCCACCAGCAGAGATTATACGGACACTGAAGCTTTCTTT
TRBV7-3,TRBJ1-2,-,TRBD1,CARPDRVEGYTF,TGTGCCCGCCCCGACAGGGTGGAAGGCTACACCTTC
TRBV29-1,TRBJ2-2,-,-,CSVEATGANTGELFF,TGCAGCGTTGAGGCAACGGGAGCGAACACCGGGGAGCTGTTTTTT
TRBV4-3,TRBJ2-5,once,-,CASSQEIAPPKETQYF,TGCGCCAGCAGCCAAGAAATCGCCCCGCCCAAAGAGACCCAGTACTTC
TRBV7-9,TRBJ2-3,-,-,CASGTDTQYF,TGTGCCAGCGGCACAGATACGCAGTATTTT
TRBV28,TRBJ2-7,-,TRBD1,CASSFTGTGVEQYF,TGTGCCAGCAGTTTCACCGGGACAGGGGTCGAGCAGTACTTC
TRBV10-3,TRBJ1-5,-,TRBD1,CAISGQGDQPQHF,TGTGCCATCAGTGGACAGGGGGATCAGCCCCAGCATTTT
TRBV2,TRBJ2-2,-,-,CASGEALNTGELFF,TGTGCCAGTGGGGAGGCCTTGAACACCGGGGAGCTGTTTTTT
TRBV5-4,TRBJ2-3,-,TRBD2,CASSLRLAGVGNTQYF,TGTGCCAGCAGCTTGCGTCTAGCGGGAGTCGGGAATACGCAGTATTTT
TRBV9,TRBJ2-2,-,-,CASSQGTAGGGELFF,TGTGCCAGCAGCCAAGGGACAGCCGGGGGCGGGGAGCTGTTTTTT